The clone carrying this T cell receptor beta chain was seen a handful of times. The antigen is not known. Germline V lookup: CDR1 MNHEY, CDR2 SVGAGI. The V and J ends lost 5 bases and 3 bases respectively, with 13 bases between them. The length of the CDR3 is 14 residues. The data derive from a study of OX40 agonist ivuxolimab in advanced cancers. Study in general: Patients got intravenous ivuxolimab at 0.01 to 10 mg/kg every 2 weeks. Enrolled patients in dose escalation had cancers that were hepatocellular carcinoma, melanoma, renal cell or head and neck cancer. General observations from the study: Antigen specificity of clonally expanded peripheral T cells was not established.

Method: immunoSEQ multiplex PCR; TCRdb's copy keeps in-frame clones and lacks some. The sample lists approximately 13,000 clones, roughly 77% occurring once. Sequences were derived from CD4+ or CD8+ T cells sorted from blood, sampled in a trial of the OX40 agonist ivuxolimab. The source of this sequence is an adult with an advanced solid tumor such as melanoma, head and neck, liver or kidney cancer. This chain joins TRBV6-5 and TRBJ1-1; D unresolved. The CDR3 nucleotides are TGTGCCAGCAGTGAACGGGAGGAGTACACTGAAGCTTTCTTT. This encodes CASSEREEYTEAFF.